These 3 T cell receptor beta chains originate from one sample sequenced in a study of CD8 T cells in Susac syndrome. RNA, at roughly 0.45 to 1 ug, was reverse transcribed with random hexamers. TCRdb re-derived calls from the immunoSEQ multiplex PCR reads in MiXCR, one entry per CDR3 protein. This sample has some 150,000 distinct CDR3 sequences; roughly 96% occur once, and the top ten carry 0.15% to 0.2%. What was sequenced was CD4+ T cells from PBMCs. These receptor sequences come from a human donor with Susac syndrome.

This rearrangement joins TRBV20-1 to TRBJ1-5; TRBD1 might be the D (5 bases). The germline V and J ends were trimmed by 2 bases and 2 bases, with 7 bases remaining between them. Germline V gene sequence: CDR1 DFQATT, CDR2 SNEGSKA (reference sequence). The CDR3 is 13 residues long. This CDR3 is CSARQGGNQPQHF. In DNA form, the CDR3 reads TGCAGTGCTAGACAGGGAGGCAATCAGCCCCAGCATTTT.

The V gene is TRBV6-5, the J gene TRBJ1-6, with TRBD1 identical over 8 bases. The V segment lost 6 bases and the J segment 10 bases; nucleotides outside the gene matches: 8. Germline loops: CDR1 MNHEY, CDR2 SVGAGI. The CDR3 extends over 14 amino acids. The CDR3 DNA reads TGTGCCAGCAGGGAACCAGGGGGCTTATCACCCCTCCACTTT. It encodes CASREPGGLSPLHF.

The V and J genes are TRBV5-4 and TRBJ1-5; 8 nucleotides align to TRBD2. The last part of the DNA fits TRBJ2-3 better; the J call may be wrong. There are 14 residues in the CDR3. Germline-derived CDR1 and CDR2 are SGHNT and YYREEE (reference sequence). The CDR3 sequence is CASSSSGGDQPQYF. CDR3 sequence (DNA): TGTGCCAGCAGCTCCTCGGGGGGGGACCAGCCCCAGTATTTT.